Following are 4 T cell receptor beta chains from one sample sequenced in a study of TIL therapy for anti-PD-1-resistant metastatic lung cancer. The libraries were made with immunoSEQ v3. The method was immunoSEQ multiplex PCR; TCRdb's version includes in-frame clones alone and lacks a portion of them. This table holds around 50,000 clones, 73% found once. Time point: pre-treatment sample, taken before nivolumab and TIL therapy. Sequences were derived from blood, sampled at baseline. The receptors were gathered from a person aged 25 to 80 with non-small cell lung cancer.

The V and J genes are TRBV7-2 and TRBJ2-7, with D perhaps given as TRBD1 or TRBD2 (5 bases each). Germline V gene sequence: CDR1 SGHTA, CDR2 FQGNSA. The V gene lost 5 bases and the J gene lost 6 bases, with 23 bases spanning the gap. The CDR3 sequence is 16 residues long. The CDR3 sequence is CASSPTGWGRRGEQYF. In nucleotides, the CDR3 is TGTGCCAGCAGCCCAACGGGGTGGGGGAGAAGGGGCGAGCAGTACTTC.

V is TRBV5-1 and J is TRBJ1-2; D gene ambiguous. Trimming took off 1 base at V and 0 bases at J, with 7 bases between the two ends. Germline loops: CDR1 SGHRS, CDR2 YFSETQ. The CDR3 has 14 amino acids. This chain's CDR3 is CASSLTDTNYGYTF. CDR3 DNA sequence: TGCGCCAGCAGCTTGACAGACACTAACTATGGCTACACCTTC.

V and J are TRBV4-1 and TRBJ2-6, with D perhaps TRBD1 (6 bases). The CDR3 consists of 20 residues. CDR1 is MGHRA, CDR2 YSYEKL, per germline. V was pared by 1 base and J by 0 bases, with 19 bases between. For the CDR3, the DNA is TGCGCCAGCAGCCAAGTCATCGCTAGGGCAGGGGACTCTGGGGCCAACGTCCTGACTTTC. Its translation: CASSQVIARAGDSGANVLTF.

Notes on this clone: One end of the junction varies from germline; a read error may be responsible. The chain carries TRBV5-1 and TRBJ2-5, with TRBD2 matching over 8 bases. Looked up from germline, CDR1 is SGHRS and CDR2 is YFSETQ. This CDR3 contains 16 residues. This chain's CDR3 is CARSLAGGGPQETQYF. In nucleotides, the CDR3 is TGCGCCCGCAGCTTGGCCGGGGGGGGGCCCCAAGAGACCCAGTACTTC.